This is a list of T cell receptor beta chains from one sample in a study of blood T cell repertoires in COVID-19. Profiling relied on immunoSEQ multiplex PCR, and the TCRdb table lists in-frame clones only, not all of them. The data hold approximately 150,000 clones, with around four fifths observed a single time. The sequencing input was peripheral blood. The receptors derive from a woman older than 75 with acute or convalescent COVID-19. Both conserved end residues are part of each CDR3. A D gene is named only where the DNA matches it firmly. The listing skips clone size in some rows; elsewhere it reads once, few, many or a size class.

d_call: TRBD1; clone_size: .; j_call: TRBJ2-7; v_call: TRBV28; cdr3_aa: CASRRMGQGVHEQYF; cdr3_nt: TGTGCCAGCCGCCGGATGGGACAGGGGGTCCACGAGCAGTACTTC
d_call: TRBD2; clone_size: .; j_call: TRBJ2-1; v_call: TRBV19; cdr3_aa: CASSPGRASGEQFF; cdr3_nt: TGTGCCAGTAGTCCCGGGAGGGCCTCCGGTGAGCAGTTCTTC
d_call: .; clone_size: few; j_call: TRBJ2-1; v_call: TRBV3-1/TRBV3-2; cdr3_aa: CASSQDAGAKNNEQFF; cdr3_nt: TGTGCCAGCAGCCAAGACGCAGGGGCTAAGAACAATGAGCAGTTCTTC
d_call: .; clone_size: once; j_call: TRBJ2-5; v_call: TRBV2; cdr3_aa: CASGTGERGQYF; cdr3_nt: TGTGCAAGCGGTACGGGGGAAAGGGGCCAGTACTTC
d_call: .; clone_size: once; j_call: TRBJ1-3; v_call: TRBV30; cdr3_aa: CAWRAVFSGNTIYF; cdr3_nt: TGTGCCTGGAGAGCGGTCTTCTCTGGAAACACCATATATTTT
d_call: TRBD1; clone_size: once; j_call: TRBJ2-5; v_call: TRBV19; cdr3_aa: CASSIVDREETQYF; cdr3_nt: TGTGCCAGTAGTATAGTTGACAGGGAAGAGACCCAGTACTTC
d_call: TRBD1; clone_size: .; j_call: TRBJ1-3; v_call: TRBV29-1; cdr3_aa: CSVGQGSGNTIYF; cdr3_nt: TGCAGCGTTGGACAGGGATCTGGAAACACCATATATTTT
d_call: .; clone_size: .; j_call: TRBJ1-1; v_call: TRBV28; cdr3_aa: CASISGFFTEAFF; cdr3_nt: TGTGCCAGCATCTCGGGTTTTTTCACTGAAGCTTTCTTT
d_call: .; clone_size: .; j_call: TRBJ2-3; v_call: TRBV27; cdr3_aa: CASSSPGRGHPDTQYF; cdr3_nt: TGTGCCAGCTCCTCACCGGGGCGGGGCCACCCAGATACGCAGTATTTT
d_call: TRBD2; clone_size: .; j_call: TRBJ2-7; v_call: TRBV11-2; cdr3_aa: CASSLYSGTYF; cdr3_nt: TGTGCCAGCAGCCTCTACAGCGGGACGTACTTC
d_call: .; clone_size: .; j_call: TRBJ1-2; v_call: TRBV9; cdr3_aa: CASGERETPSSGYTF; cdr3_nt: TGTGCCAGCGGCGAGAGAGAGACACCCTCGAGTGGCTACACCTTC
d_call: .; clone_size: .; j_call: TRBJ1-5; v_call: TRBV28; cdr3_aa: CASSPQVGQSNQPQHF; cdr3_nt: TGTGCCAGCAGTCCACAGGTGGGTCAGAGCAATCAGCCCCAGCATTTT
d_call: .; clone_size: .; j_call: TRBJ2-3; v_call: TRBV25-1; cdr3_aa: CASSDLTDTQYF; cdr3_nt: TGTGCCAGCAGTGATCTCACAGATACGCAGTATTTT
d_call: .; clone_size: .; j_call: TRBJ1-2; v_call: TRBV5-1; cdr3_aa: CASSLNPSGDGYTF; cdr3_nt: TGCGCCAGCAGCTTGAACCCTAGCGGGGATGGCTACACCTTC
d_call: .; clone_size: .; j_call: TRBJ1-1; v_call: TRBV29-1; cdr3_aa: CSLRDTPSGEAFF; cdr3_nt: TGCAGCTTAAGGGACACCCCTTCTGGGGAAGCTTTCTTT
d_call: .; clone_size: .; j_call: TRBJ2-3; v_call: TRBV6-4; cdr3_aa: CASSDPLAGTQYF; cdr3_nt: TGTGCCAGCAGTGACCCTTTGGCGGGTACGCAGTATTTT
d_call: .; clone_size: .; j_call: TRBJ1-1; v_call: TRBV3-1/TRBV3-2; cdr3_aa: CASSQVRGARSNTEAFF; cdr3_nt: TGTGCCAGCAGCCAAGTGCGGGGGGCTCGCTCGAACACTGAAGCTTTCTTT
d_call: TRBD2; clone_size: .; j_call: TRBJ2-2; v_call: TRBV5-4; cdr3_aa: CASSLPWGGTGELFF; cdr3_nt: TGTGCCAGCAGCCTCCCTTGGGGGGGTACCGGGGAGCTGTTTTTT
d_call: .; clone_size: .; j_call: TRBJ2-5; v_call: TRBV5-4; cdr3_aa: CASSLDSVETQYF; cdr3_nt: TGTGCCAGCAGCTTGGACTCCGTAGAGACCCAGTACTTC
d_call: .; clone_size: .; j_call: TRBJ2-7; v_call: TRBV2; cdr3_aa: CASMMRDEQYF; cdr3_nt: TGTGCCAGTATGATGAGGGACGAGCAGTACTTC
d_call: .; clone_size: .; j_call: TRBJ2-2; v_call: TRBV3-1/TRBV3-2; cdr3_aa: CASRVQGPGELFF; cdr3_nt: TGTGCCAGCAGAGTTCAGGGCCCCGGGGAGCTGTTTTTT
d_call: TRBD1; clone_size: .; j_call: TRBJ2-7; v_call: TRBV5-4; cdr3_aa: CASSPGTGEEQYF; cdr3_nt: TGTGCCAGCAGCCCGGGGACAGGGGAAGAGCAGTACTTC